This T cell receptor (beta chain) was captured in a study of T cells in Graves' hyperthyroidism and ophthalmopathy. Study-wide context: At initial diagnosis, before any treatment had begun, peripheral blood was obtained.

Amplified regions were TCR beta CDR3 sequences from RNA transcripts. HTBI primers were used for first-round RT-PCR of the TCR CDR3. Via MiXCR, TCRdb re-called the multiplex PCR reads, giving one row per CDR3 protein. The sample yields around 600,000 distinct CDR3 sequences, 15% to 20% seen once. Uncontrolled infection, other autoimmune disease, pregnancy or lactation barred patients from enrollment. The germline V gene has CDR1 MDHEN and CDR2 SYDVKM. Trimming removed 3 bases at V and 0 bases at J, with 12 bases between. The CDR3 spans 16 residues. This clonotype was recorded at least ten times. Its specificity is not known. Study results and caveats: The model made its ophthalmopathy prediction, and onset followed a median around six months later.

Material for sequencing was blood. The sequence was obtained from a woman aged 40-49 years with Graves' ophthalmopathy. This sequence joins TRBV28 and TRBJ2-4, with TRBD1 as a possible D gene (6 bases). The CDR3 here is CASSFGRGKAKNIQYF. The CDR3 DNA reads TGTGCCAGCAGTTTCGGCAGGGGAAAAGCCAAAAACATTCAGTACTTC.